This record covers a single T cell receptor (beta chain). Its antigen remains unknown. Using immunoSEQ multiplex PCR, the repertoire was profiled, and TCRdb retains in-frame clones only, with some absent. The data contain under 150,000 clones, 70% to 90% of them seen just once; the ten biggest clones take up less than 7%. The sample comes from a study of T cell responses to AZD1222 COVID-19 vaccine. Whole-study findings and limits: Two doses of AZD1222 preceded a rise in Spike-specific TCR breadth and depth.

Germline V gives CDR1 MNHEY, CDR2 SVGAGI. CDR3 size: 13 residues. The ends were cut back, 3 bases at V and 7 bases at J, with 10 bases in the middle. This clonotype originated in an adult in good health. The chain is built from TRBV6-5 and TRBJ2-1, with D uncertain. The input for sequencing was peripheral blood, taken on day 0 of AZD1222 vaccination. The CDR3 coding sequence is TGTGCCAGCAGTTATAGTACGGATAATGAGCAGTTCTTC. Translated: CASSYSTDNEQFF.